A selection of T cell receptor beta chains follows, all from one sample in a study of radiotherapy plus CTLA-4 blockade in lung cancer. The data were produced by immunoSEQ multiplex PCR, yet TCRdb's version contains in-frame clones alone and is incomplete. Of about 27,000 clones detected, about three quarters appear once; the ten largest clones hold roughly 3.7%. The sequences come from peripheral blood, collected from a patient treated with radiotherapy plus ipilimumab. The receptors were gathered from a human donor with non-small cell lung cancer who had stable disease on radiotherapy plus ipilimumab. The CDR3 runs from the conserved cysteine through the conserved F or W. A D gene is named only where the DNA matches it firmly.

j_call v_call d_call cdr3_aa cdr3_nt
TRBJ2-1 TRBV6-1 TRBD1 CASNPDRDEQFF TGTGCCAGCAATCCCGACAGGGACGAGCAGTTCTTC
TRBJ1-2 TRBV18 TRBD1 CASSHGQGEDYGYTF TGTGCCAGCTCACATGGACAGGGTGAGGACTATGGCTACACCTTC
TRBJ2-1 TRBV5-1 - CASSLAAEIYNEQFF TGCGCCAGCAGCTTGGCAGCGGAAATCTACAATGAGCAGTTCTTC
TRBJ1-5 TRBV6-4 - CASSDWVGQPQHF TGTGCCAGCAGTGACTGGGTAGGTCAGCCCCAGCATTTT
TRBJ2-1 TRBV10-3 - CAISERLPHNEQFF TGTGCCATCAGTGAACGATTGCCCCACAATGAGCAGTTCTTC
TRBJ2-3 TRBV7-9 - CASSPTSYTDTQYF TGTGCCAGCAGCCCCACTAGCTACACAGATACGCAGTATTTT
TRBJ1-4 TRBV14 - CASSPLGQADEKLFF TGTGCCAGCAGCCCCCTCGGGCAGGCGGATGAAAAACTGTTTTTT
TRBJ2-1 TRBV27 - CASSPRLTGSLGEQFF TGTGCCAGCAGTCCCCGTTTGACAGGTAGTCTGGGTGAGCAGTTCTTC
TRBJ2-5 TRBV7-2 - CASSSEAVQETQYF TGTGCCAGCAGCTCGGAAGCCGTCCAAGAGACCCAGTACTTC
TRBJ1-2 TRBV11-3 - CASSLARPYGYTF TGTGCCAGCAGCTTAGCCAGACCCTATGGCTACACCTTC
TRBJ1-3 TRBV28 TRBD1 CANGVGGQAHGNTIYF TGTGCCAACGGAGTCGGGGGACAGGCCCACGGAAACACCATATATTTT
TRBJ2-1 TRBV4-3 TRBD2 CASSQDRTSGINSYNEQFF TGCGCCAGCAGCCAAGATCGGACTAGCGGAATCAACTCCTACAATGAGCAGTTCTTC
TRBJ2-2 TRBV4-2 TRBD2 CASSQEPLRGRLFF TGTGCCAGCAGCCAAGAGCCCCTCCGCGGGAGGTTGTTTTTT
TRBJ2-1 TRBV6-4 - CASSAELGYNEQFF TGTGCCAGCAGTGCAGAATTGGGCTACAATGAGCAGTTCTTC
TRBJ2-3 TRBV29-1 TRBD1 CSVELGQGHTDTQYF TGCAGCGTTGAGTTGGGACAGGGGCACACAGATACGCAGTATTTT
TRBJ2-4 TRBV2 - CASSEKLATIQYF TGTGCCAGCAGTGAGAAGCTAGCGACGATTCAGTACTTC